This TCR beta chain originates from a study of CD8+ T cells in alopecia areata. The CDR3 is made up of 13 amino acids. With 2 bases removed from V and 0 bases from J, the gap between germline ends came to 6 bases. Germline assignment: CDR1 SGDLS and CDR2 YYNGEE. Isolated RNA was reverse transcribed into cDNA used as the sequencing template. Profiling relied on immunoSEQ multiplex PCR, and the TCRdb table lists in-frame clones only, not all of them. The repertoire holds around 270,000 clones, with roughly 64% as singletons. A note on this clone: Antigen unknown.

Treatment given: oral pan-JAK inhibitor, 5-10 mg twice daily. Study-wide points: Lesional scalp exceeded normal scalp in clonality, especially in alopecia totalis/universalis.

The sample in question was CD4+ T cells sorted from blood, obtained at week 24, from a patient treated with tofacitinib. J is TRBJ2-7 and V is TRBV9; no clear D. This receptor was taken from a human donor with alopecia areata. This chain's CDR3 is CASSVKPSYEQYF. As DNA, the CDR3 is TGTGCCAGCAGCGTTAAGCCCTCCTACGAGCAGTACTTC.